This is a list of T cell receptor beta chains from one sample in a study of blood T cell repertoires in COVID-19. The table came from immunoSEQ multiplex PCR; TCRdb's copy has only in-frame clones and leaves some out. This table has 150,000 to 200,000 clones, approximately 88% appearing once. Sequenced: PBMCs or T cells enriched from blood (not recorded which). Receptor source: a woman in her forties or fifties who had recovered from COVID-19. CDR3s include the opening cysteine and the closing phenylalanine or tryptophan. The D gene is left open where the match is weak. Not all rows give a size; the values are once, few, many and, for expanded clones, a class.

V gene	clone size	J gene	D gene	CDR3 DNA	CDR3 protein
TRBV12-3/TRBV12-4	.	TRBJ1-2	TRBD1	TGTGCCAGCAGTTTAACCCCCGACAGGGGGCACACCTTC	CASSLTPDRGHTF
TRBV6-2/TRBV6-3	.	TRBJ2-3	TRBD1	TGTGCCAGCAGTTACGGCCAGGGGGCGACAGATACGCAGTATTTT	CASSYGQGATDTQYF
TRBV2	.	TRBJ1-1	.	TGTGCCAGCAGTGATGGGAGGGTGTCTGAAGCTTTCTTT	CASSDGRVSEAFF
TRBV18	.	TRBJ2-7	TRBD1	TGTGCCAGCTCACCAGTACCGGGACAGGGGCGAAACGAGCAGTACTTC	CASSPVPGQGRNEQYF
TRBV6-5	.	TRBJ1-1	TRBD1	TGTGCCAGCAGTCCACAGGGGGATTCGACTGAAGCTTTCTTT	CASSPQGDSTEAFF
TRBV18	.	TRBJ2-3	TRBD1	TGTGCCAGCTCACCACCCACAGGGGGCGCATCTACAGATACGCAGTATTTT	CASSPPTGGASTDTQYF
TRBV6-5	.	TRBJ1-2	TRBD1	TGTGCCAGCAGACAGGGGCCGACCAACTATGGCTACACCTTC	CASRQGPTNYGYTF
TRBV7-9	.	TRBJ1-4	.	TGTGCCAGCAGCCTCGCGCCCCTGACTGGACTGTTTTTT	CASSLAPLTGLFF
TRBV6-5	once	TRBJ2-3	.	TGTGCCAGCATGGGCAGTAGCACAGATACGCAGTATTTT	CASMGSSTDTQYF
TRBV4-2	.	TRBJ2-3	.	TGTGCCAGCAGCCCCGAGGGAGATACGCAGTATTTT	CASSPEGDTQYF
TRBV7-2	.	TRBJ1-4	TRBD1	TGTGCCAGCAGCCCCGGGACAGGGGGCAGTGGGACTAATGAAAAACTGTTTTTT	CASSPGTGGSGTNEKLFF
TRBV5-1	.	TRBJ1-1	TRBD1	TGCGCCAGCAGCTTTGACAGGGGATACACTGAAGCTTTCTTT	CASSFDRGYTEAFF
TRBV10-3	.	TRBJ2-1	.	TGTGCCATCAGTGAGTCTGTGGCTAGCAACAATGAGCAGTTCTTC	CAISESVASNNEQFF
TRBV6-2/TRBV6-3	.	TRBJ2-1	TRBD1	TGTGCCAGCAGTCGCCGGGACAGTCTTTACAATGAGCAGTTCTTC	CASSRRDSLYNEQFF
TRBV18	.	TRBJ1-1	.	TGTGCCAGCGCCTGGGGGGAGGGGAACACTGAAGCTTTCTTT	CASAWGEGNTEAFF
TRBV10-1	.	TRBJ2-1	.	TGCGCCAGCAGTGAGTATGGCGGGGGCAGCGGGAATGAGCAGTTCTTC	CASSEYGGGSGNEQFF
TRBV18	.	TRBJ2-4	.	TGTGCCAGCTCCAACCAAGGGGGAAACAAAAACATTCAGTACTTC	CASSNQGGNKNIQYF
TRBV12-3/TRBV12-4	.	TRBJ2-2	.	TGTGCCAGCAGAAATACAGGGCCCGGGGAGCTGTTTTTT	CASRNTGPGELFF
TRBV7-9	.	TRBJ1-1	.	TGTGCCAGCAGCTTAGGTCCGGGTGAAGCTTTCTTT	CASSLGPGEAFF
TRBV5-1	.	TRBJ2-7	TRBD1	TGCGCCAGCAGCTTGGGACAGGGATCCCACGAGCAGTACTTC	CASSLGQGSHEQYF
TRBV7-9	.	TRBJ1-1	TRBD1	TGTGCCAGCATAGACCGGACAGGGGGTTCTATGAACACTGAAGCTTTCTTT	CASIDRTGGSMNTEAFF
TRBV9	.	TRBJ2-5	TRBD1	TGTGCCAGCAGCGCGGACAGGGTCGAGACCCAGTACTTC	CASSADRVETQYF
TRBV12-1	.	TRBJ2-1	.	TGTGCCAGCGAATTAGCGGGGGGGCGCGATGAGCAGTTCTTC	CASELAGGRDEQFF
TRBV11-2	once	TRBJ2-3	TRBD1	TGTGCCAGCAGCTCTGGGGACAGGGGGCAAAAAGATACGCAGTATTTT	CASSSGDRGQKDTQYF
TRBV7-9	many	TRBJ1-6	.	TGTGCCAGCAGCCGGACCGCGGGGCAGGGAGGTTCACCCCTCCACTTT	CASSRTAGQGGSPLHF
TRBV7-2	.	TRBJ1-1	.	TGTGCCAGCAGCTTAGCGATACAGAGCACTGAAGCTTTCTTT	CASSLAIQSTEAFF
TRBV12-3/TRBV12-4	few	TRBJ1-3	TRBD1	TGTGCCAGCAGCCCCGACAGGGTTATCGCCATATATTTT	CASSPDRVIAIYF
TRBV7-9	few	TRBJ2-5	.	TGTGCCAGCAGCTCAGCCAGGGACCAAGAGACCCAGTACTTC	CASSSARDQETQYF
TRBV19	.	TRBJ1-5	.	TGTGCCAGTAGTTTTCAGGGCACCAATCAGCCCCAGCATTTT	CASSFQGTNQPQHF